This T cell receptor beta chain came from a study of blood T cells in healthy people across ages. A sample-barcoded 5' primer and a J-beta primer mix were used in a second PCR of about 6 to 12 cycles. TCRdb independently ran MiXCR on the 5' RACE reads; one entry per CDR3 protein. Among about 1.5 million distinct CDR3 sequences, approximately 42% were seen once, and the ten largest hold approximately 4%. This clonotype was seen just once. Sequencing was performed on blood. This clonotype was obtained from a young woman in good health.

The CDR3 here is CASSETSGRSVVYNEQFF. The CDR3, as DNA: TGTGCCAGCAGTGAGACTAGCGGGAGATCGGTAGTCTACAATGAGCAGTTCTTC. The chain carries TRBV25-1 and TRBJ2-1; the match to TRBD2 covers 12 bases. CDR3 length: 18 residues. J gave up 3 bases and V 3 bases, and 9 bases lay outside the gene matches. Germline values: CDR1 MGHDK, CDR2 SYGVNS.